This TCR beta chain was sequenced for a study of spatial heterogeneity in lung cancer. As for the study in general: Detected beta-chain sequences consistently exceeded alpha-chain sequences. A strong correlation was found between TCR transcript counts in tumor regions and a T cell module score derived from matched bulk RNA-seq.

Time point of the sample: sample taken at primary tumor resection. The study, taken as a whole, reports: Ubiquitous and regional nonsynonymous mutations were each tracked by the matching count of ubiquitous or regional expanded TCRs. Estimated TCR-seq coverage of tumor T cells was only approximately 7% for alpha chains. For beta chains, the corresponding estimate was about 14%. Tracking of tumor mutation counts was seen in expanded intratumoral alpha and beta TCR counts.

By its share, this clonotype is medium-sized. Its antigen is not identified. V was pared by 2 bases and J by 4 bases, with 5 bases between. The CDR3 loop spans 13 amino acids. TCRdb independently ran MiXCR on the 5' RACE reads; one entry per CDR3 protein. The table includes approximately 4,600 distinct CDR3 sequences, roughly 6.1% detected once. The sequences come from lung tumor tissue, collected at surgery. The receptor's source is a male donor with early-stage non-small cell lung cancer. V is TRBV12-3 or TRBV12-4 and J is TRBJ2-2; no firm D call. This CDR3 reads CASSLSVTGELFF. In nucleotides, the CDR3 is TGTGCCAGCAGTTTATCCGTCACCGGGGAGCTGTTTTTT.